The present entry profiles one TCR beta chain with its context. The antigen remains undetermined. These data are taken from a study of blood T cells in healthy people across ages. Study results and caveats: In older individuals, TCR beta diversity per million T cells was lower, falling roughly linearly with age. Long-lived donors exceeded aged donors in naive CD4+ cells and diversity.

The CDR3 runs 16 residues. Germline CDR1 and CDR2: SGHKS and YYEKEE (reference sequence). Trimming cost V 4 bases and J 0 bases, with 16 bases left between them. The study drew donors from healthy Caucasian individuals in Russia aged roughly 6 to 90. A second about 6 to 12 cycle PCR used barcoded and J-beta primers. TCRdb reprocessed the 5' RACE reads with MiXCR, giving one entry per CDR3 protein. The sample yields approximately 680,000 distinct CDR3 sequences, roughly 32% seen once. The sample was blood. The clonotype originates from a woman older than 75 in good health. The J gene is TRBJ1-1, the V gene TRBV5-5; D not certain. CDR3 coding DNA: TGTGCCAGCAGCCCACTACCCCGTCAGGTGAACACTGAAGCTTTCTTT. Residues: CASSPLPRQVNTEAFF.